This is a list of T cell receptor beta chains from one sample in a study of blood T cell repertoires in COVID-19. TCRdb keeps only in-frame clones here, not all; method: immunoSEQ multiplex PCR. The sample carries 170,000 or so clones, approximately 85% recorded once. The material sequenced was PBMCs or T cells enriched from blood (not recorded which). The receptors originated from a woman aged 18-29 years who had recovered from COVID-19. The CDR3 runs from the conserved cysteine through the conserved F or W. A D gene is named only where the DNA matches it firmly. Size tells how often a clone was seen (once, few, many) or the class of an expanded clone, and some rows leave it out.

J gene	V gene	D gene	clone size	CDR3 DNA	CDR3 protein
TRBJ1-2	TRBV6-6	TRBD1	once	TGTGCCAGCAACGACAGGGGGCGACTTAGTGGCTACACCTTC	CASNDRGRLSGYTF
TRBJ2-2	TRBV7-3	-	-	TGTGCCAGCAGCTTAAACGCCCAGGGGTCCGGGGAGCTGTTTTTT	CASSLNAQGSGELFF
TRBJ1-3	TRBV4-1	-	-	TGCGCCAGCAGCCAAGGATCCGGGAATGGAAACACCATATATTTT	CASSQGSGNGNTIYF
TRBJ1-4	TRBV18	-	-	TGTGCCAGCTCACTGGCCGGCGGCCATGAAAAACTGTTTTTT	CASSLAGGHEKLFF
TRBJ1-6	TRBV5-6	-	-	TGTGCCAGCAGCTTGATCCCGGGGATTAATTCACCCCTCCACTTT	CASSLIPGINSPLHF
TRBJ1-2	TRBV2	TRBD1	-	TGTGCCAGCACCCCGGGACAGGGGTACTATGGCTACACCTTC	CASTPGQGYYGYTF
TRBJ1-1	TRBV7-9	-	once	TGTGCCAGCAGCTACCCAACAGGGCGCAACACTGAAGCTTTCTTT	CASSYPTGRNTEAFF
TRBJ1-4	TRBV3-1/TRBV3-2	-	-	TGTGCCAGCCACGGGACATTGGCAACTAATGAAAAACTGTTTTTT	CASHGTLATNEKLFF
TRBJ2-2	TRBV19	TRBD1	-	TGTGCCAGCCTTGATACGGGCAGGGGGATCGTCGGGGAGCTGTTTTTT	CASLDTGRGIVGELFF
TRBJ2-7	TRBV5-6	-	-	TGTGCCAGCAGCCCGCTCGGAGCATCCTACGAGCAGTACTTC	CASSPLGASYEQYF
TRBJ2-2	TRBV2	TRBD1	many	TGTGCCAGCAGTGAAGCGCTTATCAGGGGGCACAGCACCGGGGAGCTGTTTTTT	CASSEALIRGHSTGELFF
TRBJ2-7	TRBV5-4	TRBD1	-	TGTGCCAGCAGCCCCCGGACCGGGACAGGGTTTTACGAGCAGTACTTC	CASSPRTGTGFYEQYF